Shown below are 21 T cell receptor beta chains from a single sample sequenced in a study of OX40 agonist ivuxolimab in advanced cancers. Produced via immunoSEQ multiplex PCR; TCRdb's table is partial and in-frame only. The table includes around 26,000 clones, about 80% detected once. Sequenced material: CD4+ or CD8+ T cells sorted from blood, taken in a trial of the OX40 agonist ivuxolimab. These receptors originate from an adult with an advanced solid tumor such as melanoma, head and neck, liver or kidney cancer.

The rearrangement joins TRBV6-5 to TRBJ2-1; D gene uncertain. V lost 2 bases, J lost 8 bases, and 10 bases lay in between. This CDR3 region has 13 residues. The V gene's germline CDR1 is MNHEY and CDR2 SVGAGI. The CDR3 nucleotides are TGTGCCAGCAGTTACGGGTGGTCTTATGAGCAGTTCTTC. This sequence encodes CASSYGWSYEQFF.

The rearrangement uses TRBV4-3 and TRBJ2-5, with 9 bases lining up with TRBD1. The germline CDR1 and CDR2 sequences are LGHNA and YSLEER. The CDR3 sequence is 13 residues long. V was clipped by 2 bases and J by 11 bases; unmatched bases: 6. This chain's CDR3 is CASSQYRGREQYF. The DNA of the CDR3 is TGCGCCAGCAGCCAATACAGGGGGCGTGAGCAGTACTTC.

The DNA of the CDR3 is TGTGCCAGCAGTTCCCGGCAGGCCGGGGAGCTGTTTTTT. Translated, it gives CASSSRQAGELFF. The V gene is TRBV27, the J gene TRBJ2-2; D unresolved. Germline V gene lookup returns CDR1 MNHEY and CDR2 SMNVEV (reference sequence). CDR3 size: 13 residues. The ends were cut back, 4 bases at V and 6 bases at J, with 9 bases in the middle.

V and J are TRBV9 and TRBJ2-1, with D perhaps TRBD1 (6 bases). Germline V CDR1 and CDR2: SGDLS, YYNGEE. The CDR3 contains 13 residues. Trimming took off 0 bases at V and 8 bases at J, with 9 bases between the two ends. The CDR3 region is CASSVDTGYEQFF. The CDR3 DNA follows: TGTGCCAGCAGCGTAGATACAGGGTATGAGCAGTTCTTC.

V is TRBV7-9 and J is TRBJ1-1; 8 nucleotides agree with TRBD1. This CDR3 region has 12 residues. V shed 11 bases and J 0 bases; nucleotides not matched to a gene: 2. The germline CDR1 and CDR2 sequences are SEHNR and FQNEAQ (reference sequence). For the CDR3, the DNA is TGTGCCGGACAGGGTGTGAACACTGAAGCTTTCTTT. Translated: CAGQGVNTEAFF.

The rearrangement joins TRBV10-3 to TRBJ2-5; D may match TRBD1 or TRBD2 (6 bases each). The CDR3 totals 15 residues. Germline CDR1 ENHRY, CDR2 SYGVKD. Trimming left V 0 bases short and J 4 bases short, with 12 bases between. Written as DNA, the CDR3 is TGTGCCATCAGTGAGTCGGTGGGGGGCGCAGAGACCCAGTACTTC. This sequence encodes CAISESVGGAETQYF.

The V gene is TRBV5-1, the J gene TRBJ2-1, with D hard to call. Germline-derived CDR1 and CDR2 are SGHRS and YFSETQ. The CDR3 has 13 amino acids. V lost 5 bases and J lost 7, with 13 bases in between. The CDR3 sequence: CASRGWNGNEQFF. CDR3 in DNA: TGCGCCAGCAGAGGGTGGAACGGGAATGAGCAGTTCTTC.

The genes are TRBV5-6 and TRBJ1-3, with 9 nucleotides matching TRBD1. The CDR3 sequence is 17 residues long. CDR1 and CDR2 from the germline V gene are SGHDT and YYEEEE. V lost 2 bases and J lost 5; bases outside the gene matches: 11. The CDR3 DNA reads TGTGCCAGCAGCTTTCCCCCAACCGGGACAGGGAGAAACACCATATATTTT. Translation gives CASSFPPTGTGRNTIYF.

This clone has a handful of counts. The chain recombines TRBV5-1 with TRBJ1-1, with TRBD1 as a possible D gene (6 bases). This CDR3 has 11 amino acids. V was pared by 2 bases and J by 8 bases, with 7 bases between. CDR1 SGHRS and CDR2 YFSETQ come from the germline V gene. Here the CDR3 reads CASSFGGEAFF. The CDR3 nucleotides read TGCGCCAGCAGCTTCGGGGGCGAAGCTTTCTTT. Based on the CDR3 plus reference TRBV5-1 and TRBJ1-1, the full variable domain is KAGVTQTPRYLIKTRGQQVTLSCSPISGHRSVSWYQQTPGQGLQFLFEYFSETQRNKGNFPGRFSGRQFSNSRSEMNVSTLELGDSALYLCASSFGGEAFFGQGTRLTVV.

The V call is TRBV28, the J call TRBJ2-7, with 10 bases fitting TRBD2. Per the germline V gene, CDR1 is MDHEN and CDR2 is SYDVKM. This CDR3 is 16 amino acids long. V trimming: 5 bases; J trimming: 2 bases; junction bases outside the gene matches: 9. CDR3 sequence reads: CASSPRSGRVAYEQYF. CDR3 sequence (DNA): TGTGCCAGCAGTCCGCGCAGCGGGAGGGTCGCCTACGAGCAGTACTTC.

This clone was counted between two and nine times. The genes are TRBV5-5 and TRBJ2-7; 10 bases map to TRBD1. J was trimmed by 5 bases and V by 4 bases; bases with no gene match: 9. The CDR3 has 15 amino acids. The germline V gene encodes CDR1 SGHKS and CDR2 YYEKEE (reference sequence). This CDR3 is CASSVSGQGRDEQYF. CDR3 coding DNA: TGTGCCAGCAGCGTTTCGGGACAGGGGAGGGACGAGCAGTACTTC.

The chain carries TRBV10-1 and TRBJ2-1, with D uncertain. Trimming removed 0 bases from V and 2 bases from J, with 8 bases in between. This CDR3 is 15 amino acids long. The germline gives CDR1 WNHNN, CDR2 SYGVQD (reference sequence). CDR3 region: CASSESSPPYNEQFF. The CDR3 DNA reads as TGCGCCAGCAGTGAGTCGTCACCGCCCTACAATGAGCAGTTCTTC.

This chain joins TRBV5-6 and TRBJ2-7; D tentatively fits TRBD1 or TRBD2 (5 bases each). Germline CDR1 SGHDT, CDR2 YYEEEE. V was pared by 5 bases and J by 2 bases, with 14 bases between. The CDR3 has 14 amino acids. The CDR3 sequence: CASSSGTTAYEQYF. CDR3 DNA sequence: TGTGCCAGCAGTTCCGGGACCACCGCCTACGAGCAGTACTTC.

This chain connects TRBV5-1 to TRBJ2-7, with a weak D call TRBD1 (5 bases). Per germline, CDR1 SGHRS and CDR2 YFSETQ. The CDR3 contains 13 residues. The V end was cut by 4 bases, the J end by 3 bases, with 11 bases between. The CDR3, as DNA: TGCGCCAGCAGCCTGGGGCCGTACTACGAGCAGTACTTC. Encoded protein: CASSLGPYYEQYF.

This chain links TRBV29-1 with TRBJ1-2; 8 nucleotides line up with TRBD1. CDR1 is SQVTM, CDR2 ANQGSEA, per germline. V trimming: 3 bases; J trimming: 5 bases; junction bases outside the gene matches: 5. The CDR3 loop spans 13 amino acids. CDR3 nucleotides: TGCAGCGTTGACAGGGGGCGCCTTTATGGCTACACCTTC. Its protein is CSVDRGRLYGYTF.

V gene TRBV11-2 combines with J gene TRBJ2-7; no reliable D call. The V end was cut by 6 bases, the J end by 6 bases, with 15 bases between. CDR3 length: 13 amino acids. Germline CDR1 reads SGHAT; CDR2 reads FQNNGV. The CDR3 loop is CASSWPVEGEQYF. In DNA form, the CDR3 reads TGTGCCAGCAGTTGGCCAGTCGAAGGCGAGCAGTACTTC.

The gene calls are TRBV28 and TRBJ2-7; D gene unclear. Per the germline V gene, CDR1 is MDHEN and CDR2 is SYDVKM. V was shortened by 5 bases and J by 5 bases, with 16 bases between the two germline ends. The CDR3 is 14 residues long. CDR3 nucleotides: TGTGCCAGCAGTACGACTGGACCTTGGGACGAGCAGTACTTC. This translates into CASSTTGPWDEQYF.

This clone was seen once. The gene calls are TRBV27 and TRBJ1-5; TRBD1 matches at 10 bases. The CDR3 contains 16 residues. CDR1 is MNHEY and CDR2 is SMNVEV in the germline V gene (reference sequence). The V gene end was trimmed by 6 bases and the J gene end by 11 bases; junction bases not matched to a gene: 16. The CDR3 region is CASSPGQGPRGGSQHF. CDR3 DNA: TGTGCCAGCAGCCCGGGACAGGGGCCGCGGGGCGGATCCCAGCATTTT.

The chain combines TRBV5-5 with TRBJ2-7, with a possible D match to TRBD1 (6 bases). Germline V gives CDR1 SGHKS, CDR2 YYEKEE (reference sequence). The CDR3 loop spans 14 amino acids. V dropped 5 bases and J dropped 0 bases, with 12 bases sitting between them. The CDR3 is CASRRTVGSYEQYF. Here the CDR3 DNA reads TGTGCCAGCAGGCGGACAGTCGGCTCCTACGAGCAGTACTTC.

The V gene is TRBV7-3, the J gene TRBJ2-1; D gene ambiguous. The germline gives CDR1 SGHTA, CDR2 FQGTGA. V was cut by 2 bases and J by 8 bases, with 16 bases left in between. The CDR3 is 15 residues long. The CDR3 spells CASSLLGAGLDEQFF. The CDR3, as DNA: TGTGCCAGCAGCTTACTCGGCGCAGGTCTCGATGAGCAGTTCTTC.

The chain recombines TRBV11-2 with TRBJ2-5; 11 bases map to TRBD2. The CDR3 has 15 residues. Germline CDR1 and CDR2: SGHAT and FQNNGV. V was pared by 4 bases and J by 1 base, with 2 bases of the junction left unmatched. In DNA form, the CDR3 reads TGTGCCAGCAGCTCACTAGCGGGAGCCCAAGAGACCCAGTACTTC. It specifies CASSSLAGAQETQYF.